The next 5 T cell receptor beta chains were all read from a single sample in a study of tumor-infiltrating lymphocytes in primary liver carcinoma. Unsorted bulk tissue, 20-30 mg of it, served as the source for co-extraction of RNA and DNA. Starting material of 500 to 600 ng total RNA yielded TCR beta cDNA via a constant-region primer. Libraries for TCR beta were built through three nested multiplex PCR rounds, which together made up a slightly modified ARM-PCR procedure. The first two PCR rounds, around 11 cycles each, used TRBV1-TRBV30 forward primers and a C-beta reverse primer. In TCRdb, the multiplex PCR reads were re-called with MiXCR into one record per CDR3 protein. The sample carries about 210,000 distinct CDR3 sequences, over 80% recorded once. Sample: tumor tissue from primary liver carcinoma. The receptors stem from a man in his forties with primary liver carcinoma and hepatitis B virus infection.

The chain uses TRBV12-3 or TRBV12-4 and TRBJ1-1; D not certain. The V gene lost 10 bases and the J gene lost 4 bases, with 19 bases spanning the gap. The CDR3 extends over 14 amino acids. In nucleotides, the CDR3 is TGTGCCAACAATCCCCCCAGAGCAGGCACTGAAGCTTTCTTT. Amino acid sequence: CANNPPRAGTEAFF.

Notes on this clonotype: An end of the junction does not agree with germline; a read error may underlie this. This rearrangement joins TRBV29-1 to TRBJ2-2; perhaps TRBD2 as D (5 bases). Looked up from germline, CDR1 is SQVTM and CDR2 is ANQGSEA. The CDR3 totals 15 residues. The CDR3 loop reads CSVEFPDKRTGELFF. The CDR3 DNA sequence: TGCAGCGTTGAATTTCCAGACAAAAGGACCGGGGAGTTGTTTTTT.

The chain is built from TRBV13 and TRBJ2-7, with 7 bases identical to TRBD1. Germline V gives CDR1 PRHDT, CDR2 FYEKMQ (reference sequence). The CDR3 covers 15 residues. After removal of 0 bases from V and 6 bases from J, the junction contained 8 bases not matched to a gene. CDR3 in DNA: TGTGCCAGCAGCTTAGGGGGTGAGGGGGACAGCGAGCAGTACTTC. The encoded protein is CASSLGGEGDSEQYF. Complete variable domain (other parts from reference TRBV13 and TRBJ2-7): AAGVIQSPRHLIKEKRETATLKCYPIPRHDTVYWYQQGPGQDPQFLISFYEKMQSDKGSIPDRFSAQQFSDYHSELNMSSLELGDSALYFCASSLGGEGDSEQYFGPGTRLTVT.

The chain couples TRBV5-4 to TRBJ2-3; D tentatively reads TRBD1 or TRBD2 (6 bases each). Germline V gene lookup returns CDR1 SGHNT and CDR2 YYREEE (reference sequence). V dropped 5 bases and J dropped 4 bases, with 20 bases sitting between them. CDR3 size: 16 residues. This CDR3 reads CASRIPRGGFSDTQYF. Written as DNA, the CDR3 is TGTGCCAGCAGAATTCCCAGGGGAGGTTTTTCAGATACGCAGTATTTT.

About this clonotype itself: This likely comes from a read error, as the CDR3 has no conserved phenylalanine or tryptophan at its end. This rearrangement joins TRBV5-1 to TRBJ2-5; a weak D match, TRBD2 (6 bases). Trimming stripped 4 bases from V and 4 bases from J, with 17 bases between. Germline V CDR1 and CDR2: SGHRS, YFSETQ. The CDR3 sequence is 15 residues long. This CDR3 is CASSPMGVGGETQYS. DNA of the CDR3: TGCGCCAGCAGCCCGATGGGGGTCGGGGGAGAGACCCAGTACTCC.